The 27 T cell receptor beta chains listed next were all sequenced from one sample in a study of response to subunit inactivated influenza vaccine. TCRdb analysed the RT-PCR reads with MiXCR anew, one entry per CDR3 protein. The sample lists around 710,000 distinct CDR3 sequences; 11% to 15% were seen once. This material consisted of PBMCs from blood, taken roughly 15 days before vaccination. These receptors were obtained from a man aged 45-65 years who received an inactivated influenza vaccine.

The J gene is TRBJ1-5, the V gene TRBV7-2; D might be TRBD1 (6 bases). Germline V gene lookup returns CDR1 SGHTA and CDR2 FQGNSA. V lost 1 base to trimming and J lost 4 bases, with 17 bases between them. The CDR3 sequence is 17 residues long. DNA of the CDR3: TGTGCCAGCAGCTTAGGACACACAGGGAGAAGGAATCAGCCCCAGCATTTT. Amino acid sequence: CASSLGHTGRRNQPQHF.

Comment on this clonotype: An end of the junction differs from the germline gene, which may be a read error. V usage is TRBV5-5 and J usage is TRBJ1-1; D is possibly TRBD1 (6 bases). Looked up from germline, CDR1 is SGHKS and CDR2 is YYEKEE (reference sequence). The length of the CDR3 is 14 residues. The CDR3 is CASSLVGRGTVAFF. As DNA, the CDR3 is TGTGCCAGCAGCTTGGTAGGCAGGGGCACTGTAGCTTTCTTT.

The chain employs TRBV18 and TRBJ1-2; TRBD1 matches 7 bases. Trimming removed 1 base from V and 4 bases from J; junction bases left unmatched: 6. Looked up from germline, CDR1 is KGHSH and CDR2 is LQKENI. This CDR3 contains 15 residues. DNA of the CDR3: TGTGCCAGCTCACCACGAACAGGGGATATCTATGGCTACACCTTC. The encoded protein is CASSPRTGDIYGYTF.

The CDR3 region has the DNA TGTGCCAGCAGGTCGGCAGGAGCCTCCTACGAGCAGTACTTC. This encodes CASRSAGASYEQYF. The rearrangement joins TRBV12-3 or TRBV12-4 to TRBJ2-7; D gene uncertain. V shed 6 bases and J shed 0 bases, with 12 bases lying between them. The CDR3 covers 14 residues.

The CDR3 region has the DNA TGTGCTAGTGGTTTGGTTGATCCTGATACACAGGGTACTCTAATCCTTAGCACAGATACGCAGTATTTT. It is translated as CASGLVDPDTQGTLILSTDTQYF. This chain links TRBV12-5 with TRBJ2-3; TRBD1 is a possible D gene (6 bases). The CDR3 has 23 residues. V was pared by 0 bases and J by 0 bases, with 31 bases between. CDR1 is LGHNT and CDR2 is FRNRAP in the germline V gene.

V usage is TRBV3-1 and J usage is TRBJ2-5; D tentatively reads TRBD1 or TRBD2 (6 bases each). Trimming removed 4 bases from V and 2 bases from J, with 11 bases in between. The CDR3 is 14 residues long. Per germline, CDR1 LGHDT and CDR2 YNNKEL (reference sequence). The CDR3 protein is CASSRGAQQETQYF. CDR3 nucleotides: TGTGCCAGCAGCCGGGGGGCCCAACAAGAGACCCAGTACTTC.

The chain employs TRBV6-2 or TRBV6-3 and TRBJ2-1, with TRBD2 matching over 12 bases. Germline loops: CDR1 MNHEY, CDR2 SVGEGT. This CDR3 has 15 amino acids. V lost 8 bases to trimming and J lost 3 bases; unmatched junction nucleotides: 5. CDR3 sequence (DNA): TGTGCCAGCGGATCTAGCGGGGGGGGCTACAATGAGCAGTTCTTC. As protein: CASGSSGGGYNEQFF.

V gene TRBV29-1 combines with J gene TRBJ2-7; D is ambiguous. This CDR3 spans 12 amino acids. The V gene lost 6 bases and the J gene lost 7 bases, with 16 bases spanning the gap. Per the germline V gene, CDR1 is SQVTM and CDR2 is ANQGSEA. The chain's CDR3 is CSVDITPREQYF. The CDR3 nucleotides read TGCAGCGTCGACATAACCCCTCGGGAGCAGTACTTC.

The table lists this clonotype with a few counts. This CDR3 is CASNGGTLEKLFF. In DNA, the CDR3 is TGTGCCAGTAACGGCGGTACGTTGGAAAAACTGTTTTTT. This chain links TRBV19 with TRBJ1-4, with D uncertain. The ends were cut back, 7 bases at V and 8 bases at J, with 14 bases in the middle. Germline CDR1 LNHDA, CDR2 SQIVND (reference sequence). The CDR3 consists of 13 residues.

The chain recombines TRBV6-2 or TRBV6-3 with TRBJ2-1, with 9 bases matching TRBD2. The V segment lost 6 bases and the J segment 6 bases; nucleotides outside the gene matches: 15. The germline V gene encodes CDR1 MNHEY and CDR2 SVGEGT. This CDR3 is built from 17 residues. CDR3 loop: CASRTSILAGEVNEQFF. DNA for the CDR3: TGTGCCAGCAGAACGAGTATACTAGCGGGTGAAGTCAATGAGCAGTTCTTC.

V gene TRBV5-1 combines with J gene TRBJ2-3; D uncertain. Germline CDR1 and CDR2: SGHRS and YFSETQ. The CDR3 extends over 15 amino acids. V lost 4 bases, J lost 5 bases, and 17 bases lay in between. Written as DNA, the CDR3 is TGCGCCAGCAGCGCAAATGGCGTGGCCTTAGATACGCAGTATTTT. Protein product: CASSANGVALDTQYF.

This clonotype was counted a few times. The chain recombines TRBV6-2 or TRBV6-3 with TRBJ2-7, with a weak D call TRBD1 (6 bases). Trimming removed 5 bases at V and 4 bases at J, with 21 bases between. Germline V gene data show CDR1 as MNHEY and CDR2 as SVGEGT. This CDR3 comprises 16 residues. In DNA, the CDR3 is TGTGCCAGCAGTGGCCCGACCGGGACAAAACCTTACGAGCAGTACTTC. The encoded protein is CASSGPTGTKPYEQYF.

The count of this clonotype is one. The V and J genes are TRBV7-8 and TRBJ2-7, with a weak D call TRBD1 (5 bases). Germline lookup yields CDR1 SGHVS and CDR2 FQNEAQ. The CDR3 consists of 16 residues. Trimming cost V 5 bases and J 8 bases, with 25 bases left between them. As DNA, the CDR3 is TGTGCCAGCAGCCCCGCCGACAGAGAGGCTTCTCTGAAGCAGTACTTC. Its translation is CASSPADREASLKQYF.

This clonotype was counted between two and nine times. V is TRBV10-3 and J is TRBJ1-5; no clear D. V was shortened by 3 bases and J by 5 bases, with 11 bases between the two germline ends. Germline V gene lookup returns CDR1 ENHRY and CDR2 SYGVKD. The CDR3 contains 14 residues. CDR3 amino acids: CAISDTKGDQPQHF. The CDR3 bases are TGTGCCATCAGTGATACTAAGGGTGATCAGCCCCAGCATTTT.

The chain is built from TRBV4-3 and TRBJ1-2; D may be TRBD1 (6 bases). Germline CDR1 is LGHNA and CDR2 is YSLEER. The length of the CDR3 is 14 residues. Between the trimmed V and J ends, which lost 3 bases and 4 bases, there was a span of 12 bases. CDR3 loop: CASSQDTGTYGYTF. The CDR3 DNA follows: TGCGCCAGCAGCCAGGACACAGGGACCTATGGCTACACCTTC.

Concerning this clonotype: This may be a read error: a much more frequent sequence differs by one nucleotide. The chain couples TRBV7-8 to TRBJ2-5, with D possibly TRBD2 on 5 matching bases. Looked up from germline, CDR1 is SGHVS and CDR2 is FQNEAQ. The CDR3 is 13 amino acids. V was shortened by 8 bases and J by 2 bases, with 12 bases between the two germline ends. This chain's CDR3 is CASGPRGQETQYF. The CDR3 DNA reads as TGTGCCAGCGGCCCCAGAGGGCAAGAGACCCAGTACTTC.

This chain joins TRBV27 and TRBJ2-7; 7 nucleotides match TRBD2. The CDR3 extends over 18 amino acids. V trimming: 0 bases; J trimming: 4 bases; junction bases outside the gene matches: 15. Per germline, CDR1 MNHEY and CDR2 SMNVEV (reference sequence). The CDR3 here is CASSLSPFFSGRLYEQYF. The CDR3 DNA follows: TGTGCCAGCAGTTTATCCCCTTTTTTTAGCGGGCGATTATACGAGCAGTACTTC.

In the case of this clonotype: Germline and junction disagree at one end, which may indicate a read error. This chain links TRBV7-9 with TRBJ2-2, with D perhaps given as TRBD1 or TRBD2 (5 bases each). CDR3 length: 15 amino acids. CDR1 and CDR2 (germline): SEHNR, FQNEAQ (reference sequence). The DNA for the CDR3 is TGTGCCAGCAGCTTAGTGACTGGGGCCACCGGGGAGCTGTCTTTT. It is translated as CASSLVTGATGELSF.

In this sample, this clonotype turned up a few times. The chain uses TRBV4-3 and TRBJ2-7; D is tentatively TRBD1 or TRBD2 (7 bases each). The CDR3 length is 15 residues. The germline V and J ends were trimmed by 0 bases and 6 bases, with 15 bases remaining between them. Germline V CDR1 and CDR2: LGHNA, YSLEER. The CDR3 sequence is CASSQDGGRGGEQYF. Written as DNA, the CDR3 is TGCGCCAGCAGCCAAGACGGGGGCAGGGGGGGCGAGCAGTACTTC.

This clonotype has a handful of counts. The J gene is TRBJ2-1, the V gene TRBV9, with 10 bases that match TRBD2. The germline gives CDR1 SGDLS, CDR2 YYNGEE. This CDR3 is 16 amino acids long. V trimming: 4 bases; J trimming: 1 base; junction bases outside the gene matches: 5. Written as DNA, the CDR3 is TGTGCCAGCAGCCCACTAGCGGGATTATCCTACAATGAGCAGTTCTTC. The encoded protein is CASSPLAGLSYNEQFF.

This chain links TRBV20-1 with TRBJ2-5; D ambiguous. The CDR3 has 14 residues. V was trimmed by 1 base and J by 7 bases, leaving 16 bases between them. Germline V lookup: CDR1 DFQATT, CDR2 SNEGSKA (reference sequence). DNA for the CDR3: TGCAGTGCTAGAGGCGATCTAGTCATCGGGACCCAGTACTTC. It encodes CSARGDLVIGTQYF.

The chain combines TRBV29-1 with TRBJ2-3, with D possibly TRBD2 on 6 matching bases. Trimming stripped 5 bases from V and 1 base from J, with 16 bases between. The CDR3 has 15 residues. The germline V gene encodes CDR1 SQVTM and CDR2 ANQGSEA. The CDR3 reads CSVWWEAPRTDTQYF. CDR3 DNA: TGCAGCGTTTGGTGGGAGGCACCCCGCACAGATACGCAGTATTTT.

This clonotype was counted at least ten times. This chain's CDR3 is CASSQGGLTGELFF. In DNA, the CDR3 is TGCGCCAGCAGCCAGGGGGGTCTCACCGGGGAGCTGTTTTTT. V is TRBV5-1 and J is TRBJ2-2, with TRBD1 as a possible D gene (7 bases). Germline CDR1 reads SGHRS; CDR2 reads YFSETQ. Trimming took off 4 bases at V and 4 bases at J, with 11 bases between the two ends. This CDR3 has 14 residues.

The chain combines TRBV3-1 with TRBJ2-3, with TRBD1 as a possible D gene (8 bases). V dropped 4 bases and J dropped 6 bases, with 17 bases sitting between them. The CDR3 runs 15 residues. Germline lookup yields CDR1 LGHDT and CDR2 YNNKEL (reference sequence). The CDR3 coding sequence is TGTGCCAGCAGCCGGGAGGGACAGGCTCTGGATACGCAGTATTTT. It codes for CASSREGQALDTQYF.

This sequence joins TRBV6-2 or TRBV6-3 and TRBJ2-3; D unresolved. The CDR3 length is 13 residues. Germline V gene lookup returns CDR1 MNHEY and CDR2 SVGEGT. V shed 8 bases and J shed 1 base, with 10 bases lying between them. DNA for the CDR3: TGTGCCAGCGTTGGATGGGGCACAGATACGCAGTATTTT. Translated: CASVGWGTDTQYF.

A few counts support this clonotype. The V and J genes are TRBV7-2 and TRBJ1-1; D remains unclear. V dropped 1 base and J dropped 6 bases, with 12 bases sitting between them. CDR1 SGHTA and CDR2 FQGNSA come from the germline V gene. The CDR3 sequence is 14 residues long. In nucleotides, the CDR3 is TGTGCCAGCAGCTTAGTACCAGGACCCCCTGAAGCTTTCTTT. Encoded protein: CASSLVPGPPEAFF.

The rearrangement joins TRBV6-1 to TRBJ2-1, with TRBD2 identical over 8 bases. Per the germline V gene, CDR1 is MNHNS and CDR2 is SASEGT. The CDR3 spans 14 residues. V lost 7 bases to trimming and J lost 1 base; unmatched junction nucleotides: 3. CDR3 sequence: CASTLAGSYNEQFF. In nucleotides, the CDR3 is TGTGCCAGCACCCTAGCGGGTTCCTACAATGAGCAGTTCTTC.